One sample yielded the 5 T cell receptor beta chains listed below, sequenced in a study of siplizumab effects on memory and regulatory T cells. Assay used: immunoSEQ multiplex PCR; TCRdb lists only in-frame clones, some missing. The profile shows approximately 100,000 clones, less than 95% of them singletons. The material sequenced was Tregs sorted from blood. Source of these receptors: a human donor in good health.

The rearrangement links TRBV29-1 to TRBJ1-1; maybe TRBD1 (5 bases). In germline, CDR1 is SQVTM, CDR2 ANQGSEA. The CDR3 loop spans 13 amino acids. Trimming took 5 bases from V and 4 from J, leaving 14 bases between them. The CDR3 region is CSVTLGEGTEAFF. The CDR3 coding sequence is TGCAGCGTTACGTTAGGGGAGGGCACTGAAGCTTTCTTT.

This rearrangement joins TRBV19 to TRBJ2-7, with D maybe TRBD2 (6 bases). Germline assignment: CDR1 LNHDA and CDR2 SQIVND (reference sequence). This CDR3 comprises 15 residues. V was trimmed by 6 bases and J by 2 bases, leaving 17 bases between them. CDR3 DNA sequence: TGTGCCAGTAGCCCCGGGGGTCGCCCAGCCTACGAGCAGTACTTC. It is translated as CASSPGGRPAYEQYF. The full variable domain, completed using reference TRBV19 and TRBJ2-7, is DGGITQSPKYLFRKEGQNVTLSCEQNLNHDAMYWYRQDPGQGLRLIYYSQIVNDFQKGDIAEGYSVSREKKESFPLTVTSAQKNPTAFYLCASSPGGRPAYEQYFGPGTRLTVT.

This clone has more than one count but fewer than ten. The gene calls are TRBV28 and TRBJ2-3; D unresolved. Germline-derived CDR1 and CDR2 are MDHEN and SYDVKM. V gave up 6 bases and J gave up 5 bases, with 12 bases separating them. The CDR3 sequence is 13 residues long. CDR3 sequence: CASRRPRLDTQYF. The CDR3 coding sequence is TGTGCCAGCAGGCGACCGCGGTTAGATACGCAGTATTTT.

This clone has only one observation. V usage is TRBV2 and J usage is TRBJ2-1; 13 nucleotides align to TRBD2. The germline CDR1 and CDR2 sequences are SNHLY and FYNNEI. The length of the CDR3 is 15 residues. Trimming cost V 6 bases and J 7 bases; bases outside gene matches: 6. The CDR3 loop is CASSHGLAGVNEQFF. The CDR3 DNA reads TGTGCCAGCAGCCACGGACTAGCGGGAGTAAATGAGCAGTTCTTC.

The V call is TRBV27, the J call TRBJ1-3; D remains ambiguous. The CDR3 runs 15 residues. Germline V gene sequence: CDR1 MNHEY, CDR2 SMNVEV (reference sequence). With 5 bases removed from V and 6 bases from J, the gap between germline ends came to 17 bases. CDR3 DNA sequence: TGTGCCAGCAGTCTATACGGGTTCTCTCTAAACACCATATATTTT. This translates into CASSLYGFSLNTIYF.